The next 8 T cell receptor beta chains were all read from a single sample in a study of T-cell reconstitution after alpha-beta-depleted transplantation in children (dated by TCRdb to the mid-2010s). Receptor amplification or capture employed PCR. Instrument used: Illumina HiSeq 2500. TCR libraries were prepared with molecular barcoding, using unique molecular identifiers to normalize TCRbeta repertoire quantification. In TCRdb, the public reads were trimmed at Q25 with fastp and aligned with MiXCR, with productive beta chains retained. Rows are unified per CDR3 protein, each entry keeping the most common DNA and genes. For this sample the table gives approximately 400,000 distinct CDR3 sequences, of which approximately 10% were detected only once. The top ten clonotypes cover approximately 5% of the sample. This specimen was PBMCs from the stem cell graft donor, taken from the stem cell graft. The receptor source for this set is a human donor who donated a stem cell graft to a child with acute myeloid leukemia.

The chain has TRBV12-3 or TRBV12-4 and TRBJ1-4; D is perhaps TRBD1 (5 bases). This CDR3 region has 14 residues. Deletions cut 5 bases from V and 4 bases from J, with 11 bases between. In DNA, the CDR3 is TGTGCCAGCAGTATCGGGACCGTTAATGAAAAACTGTTTTTT. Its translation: CASSIGTVNEKLFF.

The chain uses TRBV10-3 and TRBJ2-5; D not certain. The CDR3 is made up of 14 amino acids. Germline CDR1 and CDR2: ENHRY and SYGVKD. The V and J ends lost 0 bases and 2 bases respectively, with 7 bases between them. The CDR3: CAISESKAQETQYF. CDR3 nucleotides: TGTGCCATCAGTGAGTCGAAAGCGCAAGAGACCCAGTACTTC.

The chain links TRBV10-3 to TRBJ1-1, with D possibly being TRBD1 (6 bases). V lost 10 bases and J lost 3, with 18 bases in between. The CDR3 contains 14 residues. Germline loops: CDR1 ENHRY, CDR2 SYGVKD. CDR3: CATGQGQMDTEAFF. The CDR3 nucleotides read TGTGCCACCGGCCAGGGGCAAATGGACACTGAAGCTTTCTTT.

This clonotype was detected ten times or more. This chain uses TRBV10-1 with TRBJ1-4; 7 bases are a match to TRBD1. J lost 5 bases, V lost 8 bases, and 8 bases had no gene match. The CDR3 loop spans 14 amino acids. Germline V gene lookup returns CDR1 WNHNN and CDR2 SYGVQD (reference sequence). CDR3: CASPRGQTNEKLFF. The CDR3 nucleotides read TGCGCCAGCCCTAGGGGACAGACCAATGAAAAACTGTTTTTT.

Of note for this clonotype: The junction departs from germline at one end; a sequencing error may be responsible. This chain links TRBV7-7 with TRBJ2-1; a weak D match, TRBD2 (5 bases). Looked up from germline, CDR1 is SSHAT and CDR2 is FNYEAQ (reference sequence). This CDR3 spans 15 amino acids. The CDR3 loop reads CASSLGSASYNEQFF. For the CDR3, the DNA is TGTGCTAGCAGCTTAGGGAGTGCCTCCTACAATGAGCAGTTCTTC.

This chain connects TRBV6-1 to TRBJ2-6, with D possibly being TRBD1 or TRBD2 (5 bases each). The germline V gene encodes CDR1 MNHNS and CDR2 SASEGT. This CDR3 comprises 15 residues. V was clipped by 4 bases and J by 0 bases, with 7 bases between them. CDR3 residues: CASSGDRSGANVLTF. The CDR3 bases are TGTGCCAGCAGTGGGGACCGCTCTGGGGCCAACGTCCTGACTTTC.

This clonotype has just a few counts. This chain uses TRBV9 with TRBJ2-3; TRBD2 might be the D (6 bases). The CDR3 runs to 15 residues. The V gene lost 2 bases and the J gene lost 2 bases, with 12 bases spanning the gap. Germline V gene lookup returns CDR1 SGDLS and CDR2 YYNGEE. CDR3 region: CASSVHPGDTDTQYF. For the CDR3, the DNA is TGTGCCAGCAGCGTTCACCCGGGAGACACAGATACGCAGTATTTT. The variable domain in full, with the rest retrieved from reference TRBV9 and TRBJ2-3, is DSGVTQTPKHLITATGQRVTLRCSPRSGDLSVYWYQQSLDQGLQFLIQYYNGEERAKGNILERFSAQQFPDLHSELNLSSLELGDSALYFCASSVHPGDTDTQYFGPGTRLTVL.

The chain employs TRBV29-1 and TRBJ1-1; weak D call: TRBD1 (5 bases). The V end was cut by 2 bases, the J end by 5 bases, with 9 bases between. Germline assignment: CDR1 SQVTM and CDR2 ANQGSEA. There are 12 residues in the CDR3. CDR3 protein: CSVEPGGTEAFF. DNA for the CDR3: TGCAGCGTTGAACCCGGGGGGACTGAAGCTTTCTTT.